The 5 T cell receptor beta chains in this list originate from one sample, sequenced in a study of beta chain features in type 1 diabetes. Sequenced material consisted of expressed TCRB transcripts (all of the isolated RNA was reverse transcribed). This table comes from immunoSEQ multiplex PCR, and its TCRdb copy is limited to in-frame clones, with some not included. The sample lists 130,000 to 150,000 clones; more than 9% were seen once. Source material: naive CD4+ T cells from blood. These receptors were collected from a man younger than 35 in good health.

This clone was detected a few times. The rearrangement uses TRBV7-9 and TRBJ2-5; no reliable D call. The V and J ends lost 1 base and 5 bases respectively, with 11 bases between them. Germline assignment: CDR1 SEHNR and CDR2 FQNEAQ (reference sequence). The CDR3 sequence is 14 residues long. Here the CDR3 DNA reads TGTGCCAGCAGCTTAGAGCTAGTAGTGGAGACCCAGTACTTC. It translates to CASSLELVVETQYF.

This clone appeared a few times. The chain links TRBV4-3 to TRBJ2-7; 8 bases line up with TRBD1. The CDR3 covers 15 residues. With V trimmed by 4 bases and J by 3 bases, 8 bases remained unmatched. Per germline, CDR1 LGHNA and CDR2 YSLEER. The CDR3 DNA reads as TGCGCCAGCAGCCGGTCGGACAGGGCCAACTACGAGCAGTACTTC. It translates to CASSRSDRANYEQYF.

Comments on this clone: One junction end disagrees with the germline gene, perhaps due to a read error. The gene calls are TRBV5-8 and TRBJ2-7; 8 positions agree with TRBD1. The CDR3 loop spans 15 amino acids. Germline lookup yields CDR1 SGHTS and CDR2 YDEGEE. The CDR3 reads CASPSWPGGSDEQYF. The CDR3 region has the DNA TGTGCCAGCCCTTCCTGGCCAGGGGGCTCCGACGAGCAGTACTTC.

This clone was detected only a few times. This rearrangement joins TRBV7-2 to TRBJ2-1; D may be TRBD1 (6 bases). The germline gives CDR1 SGHTA, CDR2 FQGNSA. V was pared by 1 base and J by 2 bases, with 9 bases between. CDR3 length: 15 amino acids. CDR3 nucleotide sequence: TGTGCCAGCAGCTTAGATCAGGGGCCCTACAATGAGCAGTTCTTC. It specifies CASSLDQGPYNEQFF.

This clone was observed a handful of times. The chain employs TRBV7-9 and TRBJ2-1, with 14 nucleotides matching TRBD2. Germline V gene data show CDR1 as SEHNR and CDR2 as FQNEAQ (reference sequence). The CDR3 runs to 17 residues. The V gene end was trimmed by 6 bases and the J gene end by 5 bases; junction bases not matched to a gene: 9. The CDR3 region is CASRPQGLAGGNNEQFF. The DNA for the CDR3 is TGTGCCAGCAGACCGCAAGGACTAGCGGGGGGCAACAATGAGCAGTTCTTC.